Shown below are 4 T cell receptor beta chains from a single sample sequenced in a study of blood T cell repertoires in COVID-19. Generated by immunoSEQ multiplex PCR, the TCRdb table keeps only in-frame clones and is missing some. The table lists around 170,000 clones, 70% to 90% of them singletons. Sequencing was performed on peripheral blood. These receptors were obtained from a woman in her thirties with active or convalescent COVID-19.

V is TRBV29-1 and J is TRBJ1-1; D possibly corresponds to TRBD1 (6 bases). CDR1 SQVTM and CDR2 ANQGSEA come from the germline V gene. The CDR3 sequence is 13 residues long. V was cut by 5 bases and J by 3 bases, with 13 bases left in between. The CDR3 region is CSVFGDTDTEAFF. The CDR3 nucleotides read TGCAGCGTTTTTGGGGACACCGACACTGAAGCTTTCTTT.

The chain joins TRBV20-1 to TRBJ2-7, with 8 bases aligning to TRBD1. The germline gives CDR1 DFQATT, CDR2 SNEGSKA (reference sequence). The V and J ends lost 3 bases and 2 bases, in that order; junction bases with no gene match: 9. This CDR3 region has 15 residues. CDR3 protein: CSASGTGGSAYEQYF. CDR3 in DNA: TGCAGTGCTAGTGGTACAGGGGGGTCAGCCTACGAGCAGTACTTC.

This clone was seen a handful of times. V usage is TRBV19 and J usage is TRBJ2-1, with TRBD2 as a possible D gene (5 bases). The germline CDR1 and CDR2 sequences are LNHDA and SQIVND (reference sequence). This CDR3 comprises 16 residues. The germline V and J ends were trimmed by 9 bases and 0 bases, with 18 bases remaining between them. The CDR3 region has the DNA TGTGCCAGCGGAAAGTTAGCGTCGAGCTCCTACAATGAGCAGTTCTTC. Amino acid sequence: CASGKLASSSYNEQFF.

J is TRBJ2-7 and V is TRBV6-2 or TRBV6-3; no definite D call. Looked up from germline, CDR1 is MNHEY and CDR2 is SVGEGT. The CDR3 length is 12 residues. V lost 6 bases and J lost 6, with 12 bases in between. For the CDR3, the DNA is TGTGCCAGCAGCCCCTTCTTGAGCGAGCAGTACTTC. As protein: CASSPFLSEQYF.